The subject of this entry is one T cell receptor (beta chain). There is no known antigen for this receptor. Base qualities are not at hand, and no much larger clone is one base apart. TCRbeta CDR3 regions were amplified from genomic DNA by means of the immunoSEQ Assay, a bias-controlled multiplex PCR. The source study handled its data this way. The number of nucleated cells in each sample was estimated by amplification of reference gene primers within the assay. To quantify the absolute abundance of each unique TCRbeta CDR3 rearrangement, sequence reads were collapsed and filtered. For each sample, productive Simpson clonality was calculated as the square root of Simpson's diversity index over productive rearrangements. Entries here come from immuneACCESS through TCRdb and include only in-frame sequences with V and J called. Some clones fail to appear in such tables; in the studies checked, an unresolved V gene covers under half of the shortfall, and the cause of the remainder is unknown. V and J calls and clone size are given by that table; D and trimming were obtained from the DNA. The sample table shows 65,000 or so clones, and 70% to 85% are seen once. Of the sample, 3.5% falls within the top ten clones.

This entry belongs to a study of blood T cell repertoires in COVID-19 (dated by TCRdb to 2020 to 2022). With respect to the entire study: Collaborator samples came from the United States, Italy and Spain and covered acute and convalescent phases of COVID-19. Where HLA class I and class II types were available, the types were taken from metadata supplied by the sample provider, not from assay-based typing. A de-identified subject ID, COVID-19 status, age in years and sex were almost always included in the sample metadata. The prospective study material was composed of cDNA or gDNA derived from T cells, B-cell-depleted T cells, or PBMCs. Samples were obtained from the ongoing ImmuneRACE study (first 160 participants) and from about 1,300 subjects provided by 6 global collaborators. Subjects who had been exposed to COVID-19, were actively infected with it, or had recovered from it provided the deeply sampled blood TCRbeta repertoires that made up the dataset. The repertoires were made available in a free public database intended to serve as a resource for research on the immune response to SARS-CoV-2. The paper's findings and limits, for the study overall: How much clinical and demographic metadata was included differed by source and by participant, and the metadata was provided uncurated.

Ends trimmed: V by 5 bases, J by 2 bases; bases unmatched to a gene: 6. From the cysteine through the phenylalanine, the CDR3 covers 14 amino acids. Only CDR3 DNA is held: 42 bases, read in frame from base 1. For CDR1 and CDR2, the germline V gene lists SGHNT and YENEEA. Each collaborating institution followed its own protocols to collect whole blood in K2EDTA tubes. For TCRbeta analysis, collaborator samples were shipped as frozen whole blood, as isolated PBMCs, or as DNA extracted from either sample type. The chain employs TRBV11-3 and TRBJ2-7; TRBD1 matches 7 bases in the middle. Sequenced input: peripheral blood. The receptor comes from a man in his 60s with acute or convalescent COVID-19. DNA sequence: TGTGCCAGCAGCCCCGACAGGGTTACCTACGAGCAGTACTTC. Its protein reads: CASSPDRVTYEQYF.